This TCR beta chain was observed in a study of chemoradiotherapy in HPV16-positive cancers. Clones were read by immunoSEQ multiplex PCR, and TCRdb kept only the in-frame ones, dropping some. The sample consists of about 8,000 clones, roughly four fifths of them appearing once. There are 13 residues in the CDR3. Germline-derived CDR1 and CDR2 are SGHNT and YYREEE (reference sequence). Trimming stripped 4 bases from V and 4 bases from J, with 11 bases between. This chain joins TRBV5-4 and TRBJ1-2; TRBD1 might be the D (6 bases). Sample collection was performed from a patient who underwent chemoradiotherapy. This receptor was identified in a human donor with HPV-associated anogenital cancer. The CDR3 spells CASSRTGAYGYTF. The CDR3 nucleotides are TGTGCCAGCAGCCGGACGGGGGCCTATGGCTACACCTTC.